The rows below give T cell receptor beta chains drawn from one sample of a study of PD-L1 blockade in urothelial cancer. Repertoires were generated with immunoSEQ multiplex PCR, while TCRdb's copy carries only in-frame clones and drops some. Here the sample spans about 30,000 clones, approximately 81% being singletons. Sequenced material: PBMCs, taken around atezolizumab (anti-PD-L1) treatment. These receptors all stem from a man in his 70s with urothelial cancer. The CDR3 runs from the conserved cysteine through the conserved F or W. A D gene is named only where the DNA matches it firmly. Not all rows give a size; the values are once, few, many and, for expanded clones, a class.

.,TRBV7-2,.,TRBJ2-3,CASSPLWGGLADTQYF,TGTGCCAGCAGCCCCTTGTGGGGGGGCCTCGCAGATACGCAGTATTTT
.,TRBV18,few,TRBJ2-7,CASSPTAGLYEQYF,TGTGCCAGCTCACCGACGGCAGGGCTGTACGAGCAGTACTTC
TRBD1,TRBV19,.,TRBJ1-6,CASGSGGNSPLHF,TGTGCCAGTGGTTCAGGGGGGAATTCACCCCTCCACTTT
TRBD1,TRBV5-4,.,TRBJ2-7,CASSLSGTGWQYF,TGTGCCAGCAGCTTGTCCGGGACAGGGTGGCAGTACTTC
TRBD2,TRBV7-6,.,TRBJ2-3,CASSLVRAGGPADTQYF,TGTGCCAGCAGCTTAGTACGCGCGGGGGGGCCCGCAGATACGCAGTATTTT
TRBD2,TRBV5-5,.,TRBJ2-5,CASSSRLGLAPQETQYF,TGTGCCAGCAGCTCCAGATTGGGACTAGCCCCACAAGAGACCCAGTACTTC
.,TRBV7-8,few,TRBJ2-6,CASSLAGAANVLTF,TGTGCCAGCAGCTTAGCTGGGGCGGCCAACGTCCTGACTTTC
.,TRBV5-1,.,TRBJ2-7,CASSLVSGVDEQYF,TGCGCCAGCAGCTTGGTGTCGGGGGTAGACGAGCAGTACTTC
.,TRBV19,few,TRBJ2-2,CASSWAANTGELFF,TGTGCCAGTAGTTGGGCAGCCAACACCGGGGAGCTGTTTTTT
TRBD1,TRBV9,once,TRBJ2-1,CASSVKDRGTNEQFF,TGTGCCAGCAGCGTAAAGGACAGGGGTACCAATGAGCAGTTCTTC
.,TRBV4-2,.,TRBJ1-2,CASSQLTGNLLYGYTF,TGTGCCAGCAGCCAACTCACAGGGAACCTCCTTTATGGCTACACCTTC
.,TRBV5-1,.,TRBJ2-3,CASNTGSVGTDTQYF,TGCGCCAGCAATACAGGGTCCGTCGGCACAGATACGCAGTATTTT
TRBD2,TRBV7-2,.,TRBJ2-3,CASSVRGSGVRDTQYF,TGTGCCAGCAGCGTAAGGGGTAGCGGGGTTAGAGATACGCAGTATTTT
TRBD1,TRBV7-3,once,TRBJ1-1,CASSLRGQGKAFF,TGTGCCAGCAGCTTACGTGGACAGGGGAAAGCTTTCTTT
TRBD2,TRBV6-1,.,TRBJ2-1,CASSDLAGGLHEQFF,TGTGCCAGCAGTGATTTAGCGGGAGGGCTTCATGAGCAGTTCTTC
TRBD1,TRBV4-3,.,TRBJ2-5,CASSQDRKETQYF,TGCGCCAGCAGCCAGGACAGGAAAGAGACCCAGTACTTC
TRBD2,TRBV28,.,TRBJ2-1,CASSSLTSGSREQFF,TGTGCCAGCAGTTCACTGACTAGCGGGAGCAGGGAGCAGTTCTTC
.,TRBV4-2,.,TRBJ2-7,CASSQDGTNYEQYF,TGTGCCAGCAGCCAAGATGGGACAAACTACGAGCAGTACTTC
.,TRBV7-8,.,TRBJ2-3,CASSFLSGTDTQYF,TGTGCCAGCAGCTTTCTATCTGGCACAGATACGCAGTATTTT
.,TRBV4-2,few,TRBJ2-7,CASSQDRTGTYEQYF,TGTGCCAGCAGCCAAGACCGGACGGGGACCTACGAGCAGTACTTC
TRBD2,TRBV27,.,TRBJ2-4,CASSLRERNKNIQYF,TGTGCCAGCAGTTTGCGGGAGAGGAACAAAAACATTCAGTACTTC